What follows are 29 T cell receptor beta chains derived from one specimen sequenced in a study of blood T cell repertoires in COVID-19. Sequencing was performed with immunoSEQ multiplex PCR; in TCRdb, only in-frame clones are kept and a portion is missing. The sample includes fewer than 400,000 clones, around 82% of them seen just once. Sequences were obtained from peripheral blood. These receptors all stem from a man aged 25-40 years with active or convalescent COVID-19.

The rearrangement links TRBV27 to TRBJ2-7, with TRBD1 as a possible D gene (6 bases). The CDR3 is 13 amino acids. The germline V gene encodes CDR1 MNHEY and CDR2 SMNVEV (reference sequence). Trimming shortened V by 5 bases and J by 1 base, and 9 bases separated the two germline ends. The DNA for the CDR3 is TGTGCCAGCAGTAGAGGACAGTCCTACGAGCAGTACTTC. Translating gives CASSRGQSYEQYF.

This rearrangement joins TRBV7-8 to TRBJ1-5, with 7 nucleotides matching TRBD1. Trimming at V came to 6 bases and at J to 5 bases, leaving 4 bases not matched to a gene. This CDR3 contains 13 residues. Germline CDR1 is SGHVS and CDR2 is FQNEAQ. CDR3 region: CASSYDRDQPQHF. Written as DNA, the CDR3 is TGTGCCAGCAGTTACGACAGGGATCAGCCCCAGCATTTT.

This chain joins TRBV5-5 and TRBJ2-7, with D hard to call. The CDR3 consists of 14 residues. Germline CDR1 is SGHKS and CDR2 is YYEKEE (reference sequence). Between the trimmed V and J ends, which lost 6 bases and 2 bases, there was a span of 15 bases. The CDR3 sequence: CASNFETGPYEQYF. CDR3 bases: TGTGCCAGCAACTTTGAGACTGGCCCCTACGAGCAGTACTTC.

V and J are TRBV6-6 and TRBJ2-6; 7 bases line up with TRBD2. Germline CDR1 and CDR2: MNHNY and SVGAGI (reference sequence). V lost 5 bases, J lost 0 bases, and 7 bases stayed unmatched. There are 17 residues in the CDR3. CDR3 sequence: CASSRAGRASGANVLTF. CDR3 nucleotide sequence: TGTGCCAGCAGTCGAGCGGGACGGGCCTCTGGGGCCAACGTCCTGACTTTC.

J is TRBJ2-2 and V is TRBV7-3; D is unclear. With 4 bases removed from V and 1 base from J, the gap between germline ends came to 10 bases. The CDR3 spans 15 residues. In germline, CDR1 is SGHTA, CDR2 FQGTGA. The CDR3 loop is CASSSYPGNTGELFF. CDR3 DNA: TGTGCCAGCAGCTCCTACCCAGGGAACACCGGGGAGCTGTTTTTT.

The chain carries TRBV6-6 and TRBJ1-1, with 10 positions matching TRBD1. The CDR3 length is 17 residues. The V gene's germline CDR1 is MNHNY and CDR2 SVGAGI (reference sequence). J gave up 4 bases and V 5 bases, and 13 bases lay outside the gene matches. The CDR3 nucleotides are TGTGCCAGCAGTCCCCGTGGGACAGGGGTAGGGGTCACTGAAGCTTTCTTT. Translation gives CASSPRGTGVGVTEAFF.

For this clone: A much larger clone lies one base from this, so it may be a read error. DNA for the CDR3: TGTGCCAGCAGTCAGGGAAACACCATATATTTT. Encoded protein: CASSQGNTIYF. The chain has TRBV9 and TRBJ1-3; D is unresolved. Germline lookup yields CDR1 SGDLS and CDR2 YYNGEE. The CDR3 is 11 amino acids. Trimming removed 5 bases from V and 4 bases from J, with 4 bases in between.

The chain couples TRBV9 to TRBJ2-1, with TRBD2 identical over 8 bases. After removal of 2 bases from V and 2 bases from J, the junction contained 9 bases not matched to a gene. Germline V lookup: CDR1 SGDLS, CDR2 YYNGEE. This CDR3 region has 17 residues. CDR3 in amino acids: CASSVSDSGTTYNEQFF. CDR3 DNA sequence: TGTGCCAGCAGCGTTTCAGATAGCGGGACAACCTACAATGAGCAGTTCTTC.

The chain carries TRBV18 and TRBJ1-5; 7 bases map to TRBD1. Trimming cost V 6 bases and J 7 bases; bases outside gene matches: 9. The CDR3 loop spans 14 amino acids. The germline gives CDR1 KGHSH, CDR2 LQKENI. The CDR3 loop is CASSLRGSRQPQHF. The DNA of the CDR3 is TGTGCCAGCTCCCTCAGGGGGTCACGGCAGCCCCAGCATTTT.

The chain is built from TRBV15 and TRBJ2-1, with 7 bases aligning to TRBD1. V shed 6 bases and J 1 base; nucleotides not matched to a gene: 0. CDR1 and CDR2 (germline): LNHNV, YYDKDF (reference sequence). The CDR3 is made up of 13 amino acids. Here the CDR3 reads CATRGQSYNEQFF. CDR3 coding DNA: TGTGCCACCAGGGGACAGTCCTACAATGAGCAGTTCTTC.

V is TRBV6-6 and J is TRBJ2-7; maybe TRBD1 (5 bases). V was cut by 10 bases and J by 2 bases, with 24 bases left in between. Per germline, CDR1 MNHNY and CDR2 SVGAGI (reference sequence). This CDR3 region has 16 residues. CDR3 loop: CATQRGVDPSPYEQYF. CDR3 in DNA: TGTGCCACCCAAAGGGGCGTCGACCCCTCTCCCTACGAGCAGTACTTC.

This clone was seen a single time. The chain joins TRBV24-1 to TRBJ1-5; no firm D call. V gave up 5 bases and J gave up 8 bases, with 18 bases separating them. The CDR3 runs to 15 residues. Germline CDR1 KGHDR, CDR2 SFDVKD. CDR3 nucleotides: TGTGCCACCAGTGCGGGCGGGCGGACCACGAAGCCCCAGCATTTT. Translation gives CATSAGGRTTKPQHF.

This clone was detected a few times. The V gene is TRBV15, the J gene TRBJ2-1; possibly TRBD1 for D (6 bases). The CDR3 runs 16 residues. In germline, CDR1 is LNHNV, CDR2 YYDKDF (reference sequence). Trimming shortened V by 2 bases and J by 2 bases, and 13 bases separated the two germline ends. CDR3 region: CATSRNRDTAYNEQFF. CDR3 nucleotide sequence: TGTGCCACCAGCAGAAACCGGGACACCGCCTACAATGAGCAGTTCTTC.

The chain is built from TRBV19 and TRBJ2-3; 7 bases are shared with TRBD2. This CDR3 spans 13 amino acids. In germline, CDR1 is LNHDA, CDR2 SQIVND (reference sequence). J gave up 4 bases and V 5 bases, and 3 bases lay outside the gene matches. The DNA for the CDR3 is TGTGCCAGTAGTTCCCGGGGGGCAGATACGCAGTATTTT. Residues: CASSSRGADTQYF.

CDR3 nucleotide sequence: TGTGCCAGCAGCTCTCTAGATGAGCAGTTCTTC. Its translation: CASSSLDEQFF. The chain links TRBV5-4 to TRBJ2-1, with no clear D. The CDR3 is 11 residues long. Germline loops: CDR1 SGHNT, CDR2 YYREEE (reference sequence). Trimming took off 3 bases at V and 8 bases at J, with 6 bases between the two ends.

The chain links TRBV7-2 to TRBJ2-5; 8 nucleotides align to TRBD1. J lost 3 bases, V lost 3 bases, and 3 bases had no gene match. The CDR3 has 14 residues. CDR1 and CDR2 (germline): SGHTA, FQGNSA. DNA for the CDR3: TGTGCCAGCAGCTTGACAGGGGTCAAAGAGACCCAGTACTTC. Protein: CASSLTGVKETQYF.

The genes are TRBV3-1 (or the pseudogene TRBV3-2) and TRBJ2-7, with 7 positions matching TRBD2. CDR3 length: 15 amino acids. V lost 0 bases and J lost 9; bases outside the gene matches: 11. Germline CDR1 and CDR2: LGHDT and YNNKEL (reference sequence). The CDR3 coding sequence is TGTGCCAGCAGCCAAGATCTGGGACTATCGAACCTGCAGTACTTC. The encoded protein is CASSQDLGLSNLQYF.

The chain combines TRBV19 with TRBJ2-1; TRBD2 agrees at 10 bases. Germline lookup yields CDR1 LNHDA and CDR2 SQIVND (reference sequence). This CDR3 region has 15 residues. V shed 6 bases, J shed 3 bases, and the junction held 5 bases outside the gene matches. CDR3 loop: CASSFLAGDYNEQFF. CDR3 nucleotides: TGTGCCAGTAGCTTTCTAGCGGGGGACTACAATGAGCAGTTCTTC.

CDR3 sequence: CASSTGTSGSNEQFF. For the CDR3, the DNA is TGTGCCAGCAGCACCGGGACTAGCGGGAGTAATGAGCAGTTCTTC. The V and J genes are TRBV11-3 and TRBJ2-1; TRBD2 agrees at 14 bases. This CDR3 has 15 residues. Germline V gene sequence: CDR1 SGHNT, CDR2 YENEEA. V dropped 5 bases and J dropped 7; count of bases not matched to a gene: 4.

The chain employs TRBV6-1 and TRBJ1-1; D is perhaps TRBD1 (5 bases). Between the trimmed V and J ends, which lost 2 bases and 7 bases, there was a span of 14 bases. The germline gives CDR1 MNHNS, CDR2 SASEGT. The CDR3 extends over 14 amino acids. For the CDR3, the DNA is TGTGCCAGCAGTGAATTCTCCAGGGCGATTGAAGCTTTCTTT. Amino acids: CASSEFSRAIEAFF.

V and J are TRBV2 and TRBJ2-3; 9 nucleotides align to TRBD1. Germline assignment: CDR1 SNHLY and CDR2 FYNNEI. The CDR3 runs 15 residues. Trimming took 5 bases from V and 2 from J; bases not matched to a gene: 5. This CDR3 reads CASSYGQGSTDTQYF. The CDR3, as DNA: TGTGCCAGCAGTTACGGACAGGGGTCCACAGATACGCAGTATTTT.

This chain connects TRBV18 to TRBJ2-1; a possible D gene is TRBD2 (6 bases). The CDR3 spans 15 residues. CDR1 is KGHSH, CDR2 LQKENI, per germline. Trimming cost V 2 bases and J 2 bases, with 10 bases left between them. This CDR3 is CASSPGTRTYNEQFF. DNA for the CDR3: TGTGCCAGCTCACCAGGGACTCGAACCTACAATGAGCAGTTCTTC.

In DNA form, the CDR3 reads TGTGCCAGCAGTCAACTAGCGAGGAGCTCCTACGAGCAGTACTTC. Its translation is CASSQLARSSYEQYF. The chain couples TRBV27 to TRBJ2-7, with TRBD2 matching 7 bases. With V trimmed by 5 bases and J by 0 bases, 7 bases remained unmatched. CDR1 and CDR2 (germline): MNHEY, SMNVEV (reference sequence). The CDR3 has 15 amino acids.

The chain uses TRBV5-1 and TRBJ2-7, with 8 bases that match TRBD1. CDR1 SGHRS and CDR2 YFSETQ come from the germline V gene. This CDR3 region has 16 residues. Losses at the gene ends were 4 bases for V and 5 bases for J; bases not matched to a gene: 14. The chain's CDR3 is CASSPPLQGAVNEQYF. DNA of the CDR3: TGCGCCAGCAGCCCACCTCTCCAGGGGGCGGTCAACGAGCAGTACTTC.

The chain couples TRBV11-3 to TRBJ2-7; 7 nucleotides align to TRBD1. The V gene's germline CDR1 is SGHNT and CDR2 YENEEA. The ends lost 6 bases at V and 0 bases at J; junction bases unmatched: 5. This CDR3 region has 14 residues. The CDR3 nucleotides are TGTGCCAGCAGTTCGGGACAGAGCTCCTACGAGCAGTACTTC. Its protein is CASSSGQSSYEQYF. Variable domain in full (rest from reference TRBV11-3 and TRBJ2-7): EAGVVQSPRYKIIEKKQPVAFWCNPISGHNTLYWYLQNLGQGPELLIRYENEEAVDDSQLPKDRFSAERLKGVDSTLKIQPAELGDSAVYLCASSSGQSSYEQYFGPGTRLTVT.

This sequence joins TRBV19 and TRBJ1-5; 10 nucleotides agree with TRBD1. V shed 10 bases, J shed 4 bases, and the junction held 13 bases outside the gene matches. The CDR3 consists of 16 residues. CDR1 is LNHDA, CDR2 SQIVND, per germline (reference sequence). The CDR3 is CATTFGTGALNQPQHF. The CDR3 nucleotides are TGTGCCACTACCTTCGGGACAGGGGCCCTAAATCAGCCCCAGCATTTT.

There are a few counts of this clone. The chain uses TRBV11-2 and TRBJ2-2; 11 nucleotides agree with TRBD1. The CDR3 runs 16 residues. V lost 6 bases and J lost 5; bases outside the gene matches: 8. Germline CDR1 reads SGHAT; CDR2 reads FQNNGV. CDR3 sequence: CASSRGQGATTGELFF. DNA for the CDR3: TGTGCCAGCAGTCGTGGACAGGGGGCTACGACCGGGGAGCTGTTTTTT.

This chain links TRBV24-1 with TRBJ1-5; 8 bases agree with TRBD1. CDR3 length equals 17 residues. Germline CDR1 and CDR2: KGHDR and SFDVKD. Trimming cost V 12 bases and J 2 bases; bases outside gene matches: 17. The CDR3 protein is CASPRYRTGKGNQPQHF. CDR3 bases: TGTGCCTCCCCGAGGTACCGGACAGGGAAAGGCAATCAGCCCCAGCATTTT.

This chain uses TRBV7-2 with TRBJ2-2; 9 bases are a match to TRBD2. CDR3 length: 18 amino acids. V shed 4 bases, J shed 3 bases, and the junction held 12 bases outside the gene matches. Germline assignment: CDR1 SGHTA and CDR2 FQGNSA. This CDR3 is CASSSRGVAGADTGELFF. The CDR3 coding sequence is TGTGCCAGCAGCTCCAGGGGAGTAGCGGGAGCGGACACCGGGGAGCTGTTTTTT.